The T cell receptor (beta chain) under discussion was sequenced for a study of blood T cells in healthy people across ages. Together with a sample-barcoded 5' primer, a J-beta primer mix was included in a second PCR lasting roughly 7 to 11 cycles. All cDNA molecules were each tagged by a template-switch adaptor with 12 random nucleotides. TCRdb ran MiXCR on the 5' RACE reads and lists one entry per CDR3 protein. This sample carries about 570,000 distinct CDR3 sequences, roughly a quarter of them seen once, and the ten largest clones take under 4.5%. Russia was home to the donors, healthy Caucasian individuals aged about 6 to 90. Only a few counts were recorded for this clonotype. This same sample was also part of a study on T cells of mothers and their children. From that study: Unrelated mother-child pairs always had slightly, but never significantly, lower normalized overlap than related pairs.

The sequence came from a boy aged 2 to 9 in good health. What was sequenced was blood.

The CDR3 nucleotides are TGTGCCAGCAGTGAGCGGAGGACTAACTATGGCTACACCTTC. Translating it yields CASSERRTNYGYTF. The rearrangement joins TRBV25-1 to TRBJ1-2; no firm D call. The CDR3 totals 14 residues. Trimming pared 3 bases from V and 0 bases from J, leaving 8 bases between. Germline loops: CDR1 MGHDK, CDR2 SYGVNS.